The rows below give T cell receptor beta chains drawn from one sample of a study of cytomegalovirus exposure and HLA in healthy donors. TCRdb keeps only in-frame clones here, not all; method: immunoSEQ multiplex PCR. Among 120,000 or so clones, 90% to 96% were seen once, and the ten largest hold about 1.8%. The sequencing sample was made of PBMCs. These receptors came from a man aged 18 to 30 in good health and CMV-seronegative. Both conserved end residues are part of each CDR3. A D gene is named only where the DNA matches it firmly. Some rows have no size entry. The others give once, few or many, or a class for an expanded clone.

DNA	CDR3	size	J	V	D
TGCGCCAGCAGCTTGACGACAGGGAGAGAGACCCAGTACTTC	CASSLTTGRETQYF	once	TRBJ2-5	TRBV5-1	TRBD1
TGTGCCAGCCATACTAGCGGGAGGACAGATACGCAGTATTTT	CASHTSGRTDTQYF	-	TRBJ2-3	TRBV6-7	TRBD2
TGTGCCAGCAGCCCGACAGGGGGCTCAACCTTT	CASSPTGGSTF	-	TRBJ1-1	TRBV11-2	TRBD1
TGTGCCAGCAGCCCTAATTGGGGGCAGGATGAAAAACTGTTTTTT	CASSPNWGQDEKLFF	once	TRBJ1-4	TRBV11-2	-
TGTGCCTGGAGTGTACCCGCGACAGGGGACGAGGGCTACACCTTC	CAWSVPATGDEGYTF	-	TRBJ1-2	TRBV30	TRBD1
TGCGCCAGCAGCACGCCGGGACAGGGGGCCTACGAGCAGTACTTC	CASSTPGQGAYEQYF	-	TRBJ2-7	TRBV5-1	TRBD1
TGTGCCAGTTGGGGGGACAGAGCTATTGAAGCTTTCTTT	CASWGDRAIEAFF	-	TRBJ1-1	TRBV2	TRBD1
TGTGCCAGCAGACTTACAGGGGGCGCCGATTTGAACACTGAAGCTTTCTTT	CASRLTGGADLNTEAFF	once	TRBJ1-1	TRBV6-4	TRBD1
TGTGCCAACTCTCCGGGACTAGCGGACGAGCAGTACTTC	CANSPGLADEQYF	-	TRBJ2-7	TRBV5-4	TRBD2
TGTGCCAGCAGCCATCAGCCGGACAGACCCTATGGCTACACCTTC	CASSHQPDRPYGYTF	once	TRBJ1-2	TRBV5-6	-
TGTGCCAGCAGCGTAGGGTTAGTAGCCAAAAACATTCAGTACTTC	CASSVGLVAKNIQYF	-	TRBJ2-4	TRBV9	-
TGTGCCAGCAGTTGGTATGGCCACGAGCAGTACTTC	CASSWYGHEQYF	-	TRBJ2-7	TRBV6-1	-
TGTGCCAGCAGCCCCCGGACAGGGGCCCCCGCTGGAACAGATACGCAGTATTTT	CASSPRTGAPAGTDTQYF	-	TRBJ2-3	TRBV9	TRBD1
TGCGCCAGCAGCTCCCAGAGCCTACGAGTAGCGGGTAGGGCCAATGAGCAGTTCTTC	CASSSQSLRVAGRANEQFF	few	TRBJ2-1	TRBV5-1	TRBD2
TGCGCCAGCAGCTTGGGTGGGAGTGCTAGCACAGATACGCAGTATTTT	CASSLGGSASTDTQYF	-	TRBJ2-3	TRBV5-1	-
TGCGCCAGCAGCTCCCGGGACAGCTTTAACTATGGCTACACCTTC	CASSSRDSFNYGYTF	-	TRBJ1-2	TRBV5-1	TRBD1